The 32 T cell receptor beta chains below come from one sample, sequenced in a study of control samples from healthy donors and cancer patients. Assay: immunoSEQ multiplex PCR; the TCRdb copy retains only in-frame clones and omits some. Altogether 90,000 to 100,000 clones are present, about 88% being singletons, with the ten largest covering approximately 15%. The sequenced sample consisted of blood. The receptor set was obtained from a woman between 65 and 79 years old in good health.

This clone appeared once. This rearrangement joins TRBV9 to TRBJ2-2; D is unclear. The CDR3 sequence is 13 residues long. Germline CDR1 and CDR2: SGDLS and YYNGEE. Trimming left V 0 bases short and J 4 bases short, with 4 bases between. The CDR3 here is CASSVGVTGELFF. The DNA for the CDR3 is TGTGCCAGCAGCGTAGGGGTCACCGGGGAGCTGTTTTTT.

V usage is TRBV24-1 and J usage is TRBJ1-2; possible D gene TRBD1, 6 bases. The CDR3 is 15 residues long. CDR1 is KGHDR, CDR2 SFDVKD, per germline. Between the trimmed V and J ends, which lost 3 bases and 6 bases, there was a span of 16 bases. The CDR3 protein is CATSDLTGPPHGYTF. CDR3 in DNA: TGTGCCACCAGTGATCTTACAGGGCCCCCGCATGGCTACACCTTC.

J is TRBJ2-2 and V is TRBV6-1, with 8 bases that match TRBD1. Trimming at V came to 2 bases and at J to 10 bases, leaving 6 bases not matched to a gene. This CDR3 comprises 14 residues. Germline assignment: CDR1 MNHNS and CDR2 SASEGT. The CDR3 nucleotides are TGTGCCAGCAGTGAAACAGGGGGATACGAGGAGCTGTTTTTT. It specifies CASSETGGYEELFF.

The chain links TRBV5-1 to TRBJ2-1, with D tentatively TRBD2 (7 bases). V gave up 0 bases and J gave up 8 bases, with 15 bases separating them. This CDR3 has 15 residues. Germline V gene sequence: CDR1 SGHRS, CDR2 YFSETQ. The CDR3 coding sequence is TGCGCCAGCAGCTTGGGGCGGGGGCGTGGGGATGAGCAGTTCTTC. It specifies CASSLGRGRGDEQFF. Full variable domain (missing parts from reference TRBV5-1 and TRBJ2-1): KAGVTQTPRYLIKTRGQQVTLSCSPISGHRSVSWYQQTPGQGLQFLFEYFSETQRNKGNFPGRFSGRQFSNSRSEMNVSTLELGDSALYLCASSLGRGRGDEQFFGPGTRLTVL.

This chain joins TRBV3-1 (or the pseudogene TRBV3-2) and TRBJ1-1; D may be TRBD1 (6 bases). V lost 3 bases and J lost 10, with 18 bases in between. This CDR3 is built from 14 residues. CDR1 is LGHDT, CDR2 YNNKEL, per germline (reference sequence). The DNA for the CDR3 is TGTGCCAGCAGCCAGTCCGTACAGGGCGGAAGAGCTTTCTTT. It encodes CASSQSVQGGRAFF.

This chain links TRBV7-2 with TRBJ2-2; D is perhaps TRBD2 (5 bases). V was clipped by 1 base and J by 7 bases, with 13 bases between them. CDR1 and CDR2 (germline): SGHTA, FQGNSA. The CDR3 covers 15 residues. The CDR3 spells CASSLVGLGSGELFF. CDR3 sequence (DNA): TGTGCCAGCAGCTTAGTAGGGCTGGGGAGCGGGGAGCTGTTTTTT. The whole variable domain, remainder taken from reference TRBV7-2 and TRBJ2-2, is GAGVSQSPSNKVTEKGKDVELRCDPISGHTALYWYRQSLGQGLEFLIYFQGNSAPDKSGLPSDRFSAERTGGSVSTLTIQRTQQEDSAVYLCASSLVGLGSGELFFGEGSRLTVL.

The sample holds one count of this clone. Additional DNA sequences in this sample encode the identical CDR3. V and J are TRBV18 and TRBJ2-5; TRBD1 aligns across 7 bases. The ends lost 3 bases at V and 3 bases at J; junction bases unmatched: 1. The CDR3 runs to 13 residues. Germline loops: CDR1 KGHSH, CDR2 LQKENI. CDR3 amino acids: CASSPGTEETQYF. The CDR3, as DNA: TGTGCCAGCTCACCCGGGACAGAAGAGACCCAGTACTTC.

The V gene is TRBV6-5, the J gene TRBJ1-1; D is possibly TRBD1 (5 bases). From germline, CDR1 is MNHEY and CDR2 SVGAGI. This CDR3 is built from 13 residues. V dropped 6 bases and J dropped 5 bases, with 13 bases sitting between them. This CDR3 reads CASSSLRVTEAFF. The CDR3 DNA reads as TGTGCCAGCAGCTCCCTCAGGGTGACTGAAGCTTTCTTT.

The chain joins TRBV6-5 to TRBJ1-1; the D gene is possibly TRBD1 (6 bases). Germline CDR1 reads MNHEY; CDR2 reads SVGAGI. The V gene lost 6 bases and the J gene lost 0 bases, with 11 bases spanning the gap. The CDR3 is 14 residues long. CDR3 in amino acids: CASRMSGVNTEAFF. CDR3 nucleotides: TGTGCCAGCAGGATGTCAGGGGTGAACACTGAAGCTTTCTTT.

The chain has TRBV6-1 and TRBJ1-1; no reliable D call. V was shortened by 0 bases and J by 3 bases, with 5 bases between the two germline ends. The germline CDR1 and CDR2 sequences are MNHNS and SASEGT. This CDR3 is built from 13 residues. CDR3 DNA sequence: TGTGCCAGCAGTGAAGCCGGATACACTGAAGCTTTCTTT. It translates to CASSEAGYTEAFF.

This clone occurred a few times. This CDR3 reads CATTGWTGELFF. Here the CDR3 DNA reads TGTGCCACCACAGGGTGGACCGGGGAGCTGTTTTTT. The chain joins TRBV24-1 to TRBJ2-2; the D gene is possibly TRBD1 (5 bases). Trimming pared 8 bases from V and 5 bases from J, leaving 8 bases between. The CDR3 spans 12 residues. In germline, CDR1 is KGHDR, CDR2 SFDVKD.

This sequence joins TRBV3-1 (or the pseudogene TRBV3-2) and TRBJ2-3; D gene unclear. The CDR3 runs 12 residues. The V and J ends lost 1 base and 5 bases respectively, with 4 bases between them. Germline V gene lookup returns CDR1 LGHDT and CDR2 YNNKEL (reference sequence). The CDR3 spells CASSQVVDTQYF. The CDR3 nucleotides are TGTGCCAGCAGCCAAGTGGTAGATACGCAGTATTTT.

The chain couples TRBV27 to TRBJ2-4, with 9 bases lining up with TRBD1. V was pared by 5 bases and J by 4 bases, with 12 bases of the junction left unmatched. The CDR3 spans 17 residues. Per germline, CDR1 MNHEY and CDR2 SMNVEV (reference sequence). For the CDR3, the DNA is TGTGCCAGCAGTGGTGCCGGGACAGGGAGTGTTAAAAACATTCAGTACTTC. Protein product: CASSGAGTGSVKNIQYF.

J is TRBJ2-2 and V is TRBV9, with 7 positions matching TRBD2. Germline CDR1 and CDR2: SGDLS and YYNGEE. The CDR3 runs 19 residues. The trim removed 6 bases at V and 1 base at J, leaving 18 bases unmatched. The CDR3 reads CASTPGGLAANWNTGELFF. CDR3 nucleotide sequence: TGTGCCAGCACCCCTGGCGGGCTAGCGGCAAACTGGAACACCGGGGAGCTGTTTTTT.

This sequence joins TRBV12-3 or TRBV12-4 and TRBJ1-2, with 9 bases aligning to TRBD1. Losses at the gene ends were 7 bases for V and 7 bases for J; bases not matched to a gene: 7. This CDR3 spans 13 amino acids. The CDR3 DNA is TGTGCCAGCACTGGGGACAGGGTAGGTGGCTACACCTTC. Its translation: CASTGDRVGGYTF.

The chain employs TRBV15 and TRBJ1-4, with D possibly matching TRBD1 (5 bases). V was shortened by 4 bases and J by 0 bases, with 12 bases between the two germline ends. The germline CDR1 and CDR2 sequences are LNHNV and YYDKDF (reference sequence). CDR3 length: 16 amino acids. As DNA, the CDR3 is TGTGCCACCAGCAATTTCAGGGAACCAACTAATGAAAAACTGTTTTTT. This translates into CATSNFREPTNEKLFF. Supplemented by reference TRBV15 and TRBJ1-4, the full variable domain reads DAMVIQNPRYQVTQFGKPVTLSCSQTLNHNVMYWYQQKSSQAPKLLFHYYDKDFNNEADTPDNFQSRRPNTSFCFLDIRSPGLGDTAMYLCATSNFREPTNEKLFFGSGTQLSVL.

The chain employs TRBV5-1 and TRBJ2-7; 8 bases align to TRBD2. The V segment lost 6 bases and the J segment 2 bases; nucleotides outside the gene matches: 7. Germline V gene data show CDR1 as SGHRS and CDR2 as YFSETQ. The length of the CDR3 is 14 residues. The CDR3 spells CASTERERAYEQYF. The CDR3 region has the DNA TGCGCCAGCACCGAGCGGGAGCGCGCCTACGAGCAGTACTTC.

The DNA for the CDR3 is TGTGCCAGCAGCGCCACCCTGGGGGACTCCTACGAGCAGTACTTC. Translated: CASSATLGDSYEQYF. This chain uses TRBV9 with TRBJ2-7; D tentatively reads TRBD1 or TRBD2 (5 bases each). The CDR3 length is 15 residues. Looked up from germline, CDR1 is SGDLS and CDR2 is YYNGEE. Trimming left V 3 bases short and J 0 bases short, with 13 bases between.

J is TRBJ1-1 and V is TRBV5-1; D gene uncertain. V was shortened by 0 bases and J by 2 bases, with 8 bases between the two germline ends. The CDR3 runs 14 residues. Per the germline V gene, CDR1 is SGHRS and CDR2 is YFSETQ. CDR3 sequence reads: CASSLAGRNTEAFF. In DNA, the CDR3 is TGCGCCAGCAGCTTGGCCGGGAGAAACACTGAAGCTTTCTTT.

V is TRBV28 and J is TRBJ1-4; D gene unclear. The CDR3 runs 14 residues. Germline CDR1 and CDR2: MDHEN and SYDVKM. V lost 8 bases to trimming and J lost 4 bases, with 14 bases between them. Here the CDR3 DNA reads TGTGCCAGCTTGAGCGGAGTTAATAATGAAAAACTGTTTTTT. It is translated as CASLSGVNNEKLFF. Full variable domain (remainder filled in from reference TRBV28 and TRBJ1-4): DVKVTQSSRYLVKRTGEKVFLECVQDMDHENMFWYRQDPGLGLRLIYFSYDVKMKEKGDIPEGYSVSREKKERFSLILESASTNQTSMYLCASLSGVNNEKLFFGSGTQLSVL.

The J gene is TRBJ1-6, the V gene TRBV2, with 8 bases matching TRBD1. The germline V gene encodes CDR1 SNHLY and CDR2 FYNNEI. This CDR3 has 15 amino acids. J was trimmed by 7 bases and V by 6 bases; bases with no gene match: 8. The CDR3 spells CASSLLGQGNSPLHF. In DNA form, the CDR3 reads TGTGCCAGCAGCCTACTCGGACAGGGAAATTCACCCCTCCACTTT.

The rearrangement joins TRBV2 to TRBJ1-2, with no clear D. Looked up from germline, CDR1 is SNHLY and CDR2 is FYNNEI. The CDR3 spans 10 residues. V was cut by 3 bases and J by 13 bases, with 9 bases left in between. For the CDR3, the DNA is TGTGCCAGCAGTGATCTCCGGTCCACCTTC. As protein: CASSDLRSTF.

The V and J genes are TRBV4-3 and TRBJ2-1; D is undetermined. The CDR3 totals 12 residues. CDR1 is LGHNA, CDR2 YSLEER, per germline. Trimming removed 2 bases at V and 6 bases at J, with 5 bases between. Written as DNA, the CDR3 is TGCGCCAGCAGCCAAAACTTCAATGAGCAGTTCTTC. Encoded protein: CASSQNFNEQFF.

The CDR3 DNA reads TGCAGTGCTAGTAGGGCCGACACTGAAGCTTTCTTT. Encoded protein: CSASRADTEAFF. The V gene is TRBV20-1, the J gene TRBJ1-1; D remains ambiguous. The CDR3 spans 12 residues. V shed 3 bases and J shed 3 bases, with 8 bases lying between them. Germline V CDR1 and CDR2: DFQATT, SNEGSKA (reference sequence).

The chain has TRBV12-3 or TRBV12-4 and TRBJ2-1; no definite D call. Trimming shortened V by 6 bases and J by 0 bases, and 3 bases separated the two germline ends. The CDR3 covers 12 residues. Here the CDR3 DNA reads TGTGCCAGCAGGTTCTCCTACAATGAGCAGTTCTTC. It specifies CASRFSYNEQFF.

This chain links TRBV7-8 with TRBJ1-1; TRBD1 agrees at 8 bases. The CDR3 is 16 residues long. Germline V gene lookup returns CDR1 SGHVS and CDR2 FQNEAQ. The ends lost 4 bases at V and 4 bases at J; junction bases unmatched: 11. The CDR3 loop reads CASSSRQGKKGTEAFF. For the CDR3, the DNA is TGTGCCAGCAGCTCCCGACAGGGGAAAAAGGGCACTGAAGCTTTCTTT.

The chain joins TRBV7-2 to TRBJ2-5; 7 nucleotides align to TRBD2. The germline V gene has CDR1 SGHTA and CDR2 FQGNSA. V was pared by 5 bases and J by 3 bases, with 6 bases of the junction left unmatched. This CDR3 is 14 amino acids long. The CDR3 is CASSPTAGEETQYF. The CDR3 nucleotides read TGTGCCAGCAGCCCAACGGCGGGGGAAGAGACCCAGTACTTC. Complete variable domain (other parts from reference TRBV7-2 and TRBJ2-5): GAGVSQSPSNKVTEKGKDVELRCDPISGHTALYWYRQSLGQGLEFLIYFQGNSAPDKSGLPSDRFSAERTGGSVSTLTIQRTQQEDSAVYLCASSPTAGEETQYFGPGTRLLVL.

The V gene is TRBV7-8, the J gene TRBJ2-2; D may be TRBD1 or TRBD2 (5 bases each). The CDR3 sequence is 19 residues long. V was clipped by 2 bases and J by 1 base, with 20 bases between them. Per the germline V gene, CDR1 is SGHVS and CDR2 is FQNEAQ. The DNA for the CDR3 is TGTGCCAGCAGCTTATTATTTCTTTCCGGGACGGGGAACACCGGGGAGCTGTTTTTT. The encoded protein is CASSLLFLSGTGNTGELFF. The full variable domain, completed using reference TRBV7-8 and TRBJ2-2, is GAGVSQSPRYKVAKRGQDVALRCDPISGHVSLFWYQQALGQGPEFLTYFQNEAQLDKSGLPSDRFFAERPEGSVSTLKIQRTQQEDSAVYLCASSLLFLSGTGNTGELFFGEGSRLTVL.

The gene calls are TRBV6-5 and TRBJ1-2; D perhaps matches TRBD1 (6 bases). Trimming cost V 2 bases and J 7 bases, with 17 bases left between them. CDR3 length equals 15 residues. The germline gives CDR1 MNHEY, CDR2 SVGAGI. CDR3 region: CASSYRRGGEVGYTF. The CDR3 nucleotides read TGTGCCAGCAGTTACCGTAGGGGGGGCGAGGTTGGCTACACCTTC.

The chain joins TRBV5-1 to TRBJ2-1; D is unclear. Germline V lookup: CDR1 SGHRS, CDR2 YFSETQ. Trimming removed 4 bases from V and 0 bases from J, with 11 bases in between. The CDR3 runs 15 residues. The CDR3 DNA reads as TGCGCCAGCAGCCCCTCCCGTAGCTCCTACAATGAGCAGTTCTTC. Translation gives CASSPSRSSYNEQFF. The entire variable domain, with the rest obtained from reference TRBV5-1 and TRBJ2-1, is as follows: KAGVTQTPRYLIKTRGQQVTLSCSPISGHRSVSWYQQTPGQGLQFLFEYFSETQRNKGNFPGRFSGRQFSNSRSEMNVSTLELGDSALYLCASSPSRSSYNEQFFGPGTRLTVL.

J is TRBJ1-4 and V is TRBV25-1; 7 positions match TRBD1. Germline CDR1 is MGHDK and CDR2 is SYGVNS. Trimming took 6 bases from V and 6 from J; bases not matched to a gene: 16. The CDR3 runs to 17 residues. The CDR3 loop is CASSSPPRQGWDEKLFF. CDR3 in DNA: TGTGCCAGCAGCTCGCCCCCTCGACAGGGTTGGGATGAAAAACTGTTTTTT. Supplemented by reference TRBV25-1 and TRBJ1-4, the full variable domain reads EADIYQTPRYLVIGTGKKITLECSQTMGHDKMYWYQQDPGMELHLIHYSYGVNSTEKGDLSSESTVSRIRTEHFPLTLESARPSHTSQYLCASSSPPRQGWDEKLFFGSGTQLSVL.

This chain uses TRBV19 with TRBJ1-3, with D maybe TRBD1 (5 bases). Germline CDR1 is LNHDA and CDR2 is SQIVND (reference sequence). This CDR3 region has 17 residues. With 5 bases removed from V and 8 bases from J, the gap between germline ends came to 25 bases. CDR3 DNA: TGTGCCAGTAGTCTTGCACTCCGGGACGGTCGTCGGGACACCATATATTTT. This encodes CASSLALRDGRRDTIYF.